The sequence of this T cell receptor (beta chain) was determined in a study of T cells after yellow fever vaccination. Findings of the study overall: Shared CD4/CD8 clonotypes were a small share, likely from convergent recombination. Within FACS-sorted repertoires, abundant clonotypes contaminating from the bulk population could be present.

TCRdb reanalysed the 5' RACE reads using MiXCR and keeps one entry per CDR3 protein. The table lists about 510,000 distinct CDR3 sequences, 21% of them singletons. V lost 0 bases, J lost 4 bases, and 2 bases stayed unmatched. Germline CDR1 DFQATT, CDR2 SNEGSKA (reference sequence). The CDR3 extends over 14 amino acids. This clonotype was counted between two and nine times. Its antigen is not known. This clonotype originated in a man younger than 30 who received the YFV17D yellow fever vaccine. The starting material was PBMCs, obtained approximately 22 days after the first yellow fever vaccination. The J gene is TRBJ2-2, the V gene TRBV20-1; 7 bases are a match to TRBD1. The CDR3 bases are TGCAGTGCTAGAGAAGAGGGGGCCACCGGGGAGCTGTTTTTT. Protein: CSAREEGATGELFF.